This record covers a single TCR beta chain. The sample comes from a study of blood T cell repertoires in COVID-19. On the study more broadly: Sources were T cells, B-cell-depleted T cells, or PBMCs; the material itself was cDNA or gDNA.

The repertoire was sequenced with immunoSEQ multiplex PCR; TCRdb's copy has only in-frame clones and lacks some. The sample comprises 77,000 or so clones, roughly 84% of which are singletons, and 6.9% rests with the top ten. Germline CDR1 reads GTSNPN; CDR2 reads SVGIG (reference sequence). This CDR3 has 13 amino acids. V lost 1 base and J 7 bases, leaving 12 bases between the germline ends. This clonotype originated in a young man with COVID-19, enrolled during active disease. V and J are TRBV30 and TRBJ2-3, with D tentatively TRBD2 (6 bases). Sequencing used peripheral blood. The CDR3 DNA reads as TGTGCCTGGAGTGGTCGACTAGGCTATACGCAGTATTTT. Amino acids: CAWSGRLGYTQYF.